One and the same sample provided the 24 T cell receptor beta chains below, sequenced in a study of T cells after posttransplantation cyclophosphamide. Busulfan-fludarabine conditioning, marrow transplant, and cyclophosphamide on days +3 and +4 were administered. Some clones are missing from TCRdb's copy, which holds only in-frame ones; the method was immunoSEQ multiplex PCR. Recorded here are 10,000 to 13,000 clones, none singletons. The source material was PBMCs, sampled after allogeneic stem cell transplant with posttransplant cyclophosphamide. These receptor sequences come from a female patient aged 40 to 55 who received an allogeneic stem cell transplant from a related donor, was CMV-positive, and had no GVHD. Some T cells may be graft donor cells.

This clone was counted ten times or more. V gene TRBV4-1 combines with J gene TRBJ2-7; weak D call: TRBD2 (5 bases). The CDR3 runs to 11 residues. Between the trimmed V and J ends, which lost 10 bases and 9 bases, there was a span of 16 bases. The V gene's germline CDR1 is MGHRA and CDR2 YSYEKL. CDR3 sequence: CATSMDSRQYF. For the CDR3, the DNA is TGCGCCACCTCCATGGACTCAAGGCAGTACTTC.

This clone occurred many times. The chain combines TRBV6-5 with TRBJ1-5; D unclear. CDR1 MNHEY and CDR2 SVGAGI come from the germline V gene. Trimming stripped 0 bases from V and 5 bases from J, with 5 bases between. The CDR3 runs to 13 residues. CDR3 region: CASSYSSHQPQHF. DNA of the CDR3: TGTGCCAGCAGTTACTCGAGTCATCAGCCCCAGCATTTT.

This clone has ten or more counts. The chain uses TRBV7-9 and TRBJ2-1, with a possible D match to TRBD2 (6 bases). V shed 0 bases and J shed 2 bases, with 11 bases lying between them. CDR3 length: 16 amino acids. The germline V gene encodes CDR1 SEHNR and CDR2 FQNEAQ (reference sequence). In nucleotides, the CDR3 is TGTGCCAGCAGCTTAGCCAGCGGGTTCACCTACAATGAGCAGTTCTTC. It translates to CASSLASGFTYNEQFF.

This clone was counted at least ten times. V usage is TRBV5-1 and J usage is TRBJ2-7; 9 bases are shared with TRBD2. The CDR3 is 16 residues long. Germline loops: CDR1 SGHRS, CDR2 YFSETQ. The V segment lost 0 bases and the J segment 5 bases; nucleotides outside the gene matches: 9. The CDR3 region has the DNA TGCGCCAGCAGCTTGGAAGGTAGCGGGAGAGGTAACGAGCAGTACTTC. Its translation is CASSLEGSGRGNEQYF.

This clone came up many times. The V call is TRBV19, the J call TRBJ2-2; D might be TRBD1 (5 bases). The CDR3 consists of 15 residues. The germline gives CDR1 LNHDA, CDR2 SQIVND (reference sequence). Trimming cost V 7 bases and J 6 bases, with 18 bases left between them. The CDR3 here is CASKVGRAWSGELFF. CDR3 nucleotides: TGTGCCAGTAAGGTCGGCAGGGCCTGGTCCGGGGAGCTGTTTTTT.

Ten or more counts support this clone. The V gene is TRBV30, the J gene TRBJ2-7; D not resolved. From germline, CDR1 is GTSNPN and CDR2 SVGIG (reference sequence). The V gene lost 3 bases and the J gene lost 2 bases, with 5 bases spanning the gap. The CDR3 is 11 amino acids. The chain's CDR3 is CAWSPAYEQYF. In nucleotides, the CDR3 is TGTGCCTGGAGCCCCGCCTACGAGCAGTACTTC.

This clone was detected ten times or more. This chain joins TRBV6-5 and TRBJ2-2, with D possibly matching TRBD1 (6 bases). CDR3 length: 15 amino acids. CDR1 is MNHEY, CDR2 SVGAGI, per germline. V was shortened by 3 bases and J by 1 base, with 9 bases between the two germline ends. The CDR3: CASSYGTQNTGELFF. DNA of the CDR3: TGTGCCAGCAGTTATGGGACACAGAACACCGGGGAGCTGTTTTTT.

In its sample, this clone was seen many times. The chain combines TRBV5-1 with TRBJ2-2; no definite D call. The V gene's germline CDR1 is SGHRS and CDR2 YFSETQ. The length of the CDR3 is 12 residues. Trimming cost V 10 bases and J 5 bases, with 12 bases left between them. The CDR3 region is CAPRLGTGELFF. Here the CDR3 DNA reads TGCGCCCCCCGCCTCGGGACCGGGGAGCTGTTTTTT.

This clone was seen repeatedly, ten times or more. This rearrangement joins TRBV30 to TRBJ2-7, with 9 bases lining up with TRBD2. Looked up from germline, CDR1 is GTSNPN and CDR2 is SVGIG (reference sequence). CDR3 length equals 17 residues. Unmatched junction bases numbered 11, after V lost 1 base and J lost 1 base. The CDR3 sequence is CAWSAGWAGGNSYEQYF. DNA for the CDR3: TGTGCCTGGAGTGCTGGTTGGGCGGGAGGGAATTCCTACGAGCAGTACTTC. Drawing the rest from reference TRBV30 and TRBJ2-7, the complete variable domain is SQTIHQWPATLVQPVGSPLSLECTVEGTSNPNLYWYRQAAGRGLQLLFYSVGIGQISSEVPQNLSASRPQDRQFILSSKKLLLSDSGFYLCAWSAGWAGGNSYEQYFGPGTRLTVT.

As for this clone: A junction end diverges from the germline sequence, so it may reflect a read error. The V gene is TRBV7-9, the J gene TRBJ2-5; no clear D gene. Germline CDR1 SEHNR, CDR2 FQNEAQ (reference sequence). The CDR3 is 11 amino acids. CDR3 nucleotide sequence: TGTGCCAGCAGCTTAGGAGAGGCCCAGTACTTC. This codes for CASSLGEAQYF.

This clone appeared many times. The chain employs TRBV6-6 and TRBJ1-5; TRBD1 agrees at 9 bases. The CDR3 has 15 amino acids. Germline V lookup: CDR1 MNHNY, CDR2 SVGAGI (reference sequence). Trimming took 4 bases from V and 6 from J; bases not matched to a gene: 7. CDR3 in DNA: TGTGCCAGCAGTTTGGGACAGGGTGTTAGTCAGCCCCAGCATTTT. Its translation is CASSLGQGVSQPQHF.

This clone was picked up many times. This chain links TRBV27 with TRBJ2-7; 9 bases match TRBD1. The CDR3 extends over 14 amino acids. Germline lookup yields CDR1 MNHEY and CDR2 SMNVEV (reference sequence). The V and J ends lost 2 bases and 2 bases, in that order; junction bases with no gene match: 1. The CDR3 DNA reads TGTGCCAGCAGTTTACGGGACAGGGCCTACGAGCAGTACTTC. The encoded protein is CASSLRDRAYEQYF.

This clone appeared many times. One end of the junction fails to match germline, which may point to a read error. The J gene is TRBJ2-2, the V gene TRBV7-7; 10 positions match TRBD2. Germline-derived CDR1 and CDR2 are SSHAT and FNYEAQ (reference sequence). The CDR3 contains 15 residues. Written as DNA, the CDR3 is TGTGCTAGCAGCTTCGAGCGGGGGGGCGCCGGGGAGCTGTTTTTT. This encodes CASSFERGGAGELFF.

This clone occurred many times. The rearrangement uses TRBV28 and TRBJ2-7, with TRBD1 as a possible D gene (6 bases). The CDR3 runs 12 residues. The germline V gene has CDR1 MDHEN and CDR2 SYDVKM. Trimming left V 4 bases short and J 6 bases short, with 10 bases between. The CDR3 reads CASSSQGFEQYF. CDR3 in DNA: TGTGCCAGCAGTTCACAGGGTTTCGAGCAGTACTTC.

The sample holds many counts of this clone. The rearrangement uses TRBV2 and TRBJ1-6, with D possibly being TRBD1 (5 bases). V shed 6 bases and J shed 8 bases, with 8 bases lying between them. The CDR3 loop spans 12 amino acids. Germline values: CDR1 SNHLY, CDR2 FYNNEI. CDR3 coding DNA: TGTGCCAGCAGGGACACGGATTCACCCCTCCACTTT. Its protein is CASRDTDSPLHF.

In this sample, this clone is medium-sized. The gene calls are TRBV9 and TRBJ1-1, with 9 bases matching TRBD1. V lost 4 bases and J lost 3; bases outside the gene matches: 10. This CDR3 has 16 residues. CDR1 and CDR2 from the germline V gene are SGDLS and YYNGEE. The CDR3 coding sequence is TGTGCCAGCAGCCTCCGGACAGGGGTTGAGGACACTGAAGCTTTCTTT. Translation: CASSLRTGVEDTEAFF.

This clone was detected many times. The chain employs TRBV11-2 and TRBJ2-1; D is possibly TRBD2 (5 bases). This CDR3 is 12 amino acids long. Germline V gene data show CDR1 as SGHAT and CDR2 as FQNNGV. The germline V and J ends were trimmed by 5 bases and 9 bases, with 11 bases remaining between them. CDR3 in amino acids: CASSPGLGEQFF. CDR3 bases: TGTGCCAGCAGCCCCGGACTGGGTGAGCAGTTCTTC.

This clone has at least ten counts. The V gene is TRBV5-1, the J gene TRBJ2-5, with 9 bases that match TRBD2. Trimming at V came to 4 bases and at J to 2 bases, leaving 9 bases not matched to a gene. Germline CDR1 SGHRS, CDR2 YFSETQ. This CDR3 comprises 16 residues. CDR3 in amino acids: CASSNAGTSTQETQYF. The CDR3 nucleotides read TGCGCCAGCAGCAACGCCGGGACTAGCACACAAGAGACCCAGTACTTC. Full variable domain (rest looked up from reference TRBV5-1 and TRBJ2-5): KAGVTQTPRYLIKTRGQQVTLSCSPISGHRSVSWYQQTPGQGLQFLFEYFSETQRNKGNFPGRFSGRQFSNSRSEMNVSTLELGDSALYLCASSNAGTSTQETQYFGPGTRLLVL.

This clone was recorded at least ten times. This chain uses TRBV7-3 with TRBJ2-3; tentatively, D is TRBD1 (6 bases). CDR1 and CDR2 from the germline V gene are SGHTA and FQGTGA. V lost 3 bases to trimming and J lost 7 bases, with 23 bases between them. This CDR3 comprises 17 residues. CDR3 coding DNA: TGTGCCAGCAGCTTCGATCTCCCGGGAACAGGGTCTCATACGCAGTATTTT. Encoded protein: CASSFDLPGTGSHTQYF.

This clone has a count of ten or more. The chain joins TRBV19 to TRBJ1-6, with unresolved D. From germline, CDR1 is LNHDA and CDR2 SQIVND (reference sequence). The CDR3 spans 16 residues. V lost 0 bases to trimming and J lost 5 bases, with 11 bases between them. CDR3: CASSIEAGLDNSPLHF. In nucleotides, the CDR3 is TGTGCCAGTAGTATAGAAGCAGGTCTGGATAATTCACCCCTCCACTTT.

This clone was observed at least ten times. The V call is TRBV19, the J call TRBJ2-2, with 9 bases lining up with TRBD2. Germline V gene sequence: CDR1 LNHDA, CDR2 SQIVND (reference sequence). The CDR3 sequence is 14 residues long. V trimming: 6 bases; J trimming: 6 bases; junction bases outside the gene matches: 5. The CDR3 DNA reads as TGTGCCAGTAGGCGGGGGGGCCCGGCCGGGGAGCTGTTTTTT. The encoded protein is CASRRGGPAGELFF.

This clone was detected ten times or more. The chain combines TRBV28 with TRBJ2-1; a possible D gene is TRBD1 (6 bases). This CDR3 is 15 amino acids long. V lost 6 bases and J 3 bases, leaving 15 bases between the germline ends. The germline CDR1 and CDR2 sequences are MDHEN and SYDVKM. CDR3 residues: CASSLGDNYYNEQFF. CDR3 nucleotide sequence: TGTGCCAGCAGCCTAGGGGACAACTACTACAATGAGCAGTTCTTC.

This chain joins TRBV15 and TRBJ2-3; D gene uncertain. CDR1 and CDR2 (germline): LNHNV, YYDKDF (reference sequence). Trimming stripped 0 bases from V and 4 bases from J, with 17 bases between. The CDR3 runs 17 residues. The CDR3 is CATSRDSAGQFSDTQYF. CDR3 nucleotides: TGTGCCACCAGCAGAGACTCAGCAGGCCAGTTTTCAGATACGCAGTATTTT.

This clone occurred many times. CDR3 in DNA: TGTGCCAGCACCCTGGCAGGGGAGCTGTTTTTT. Protein product: CASTLAGELFF. The J gene is TRBJ2-2, the V gene TRBV7-9; D gene ambiguous. This CDR3 comprises 11 residues. Trimming removed 7 bases from V and 8 bases from J, with 8 bases in between. Germline V gene lookup returns CDR1 SEHNR and CDR2 FQNEAQ (reference sequence).